This TCR beta chain comes out of a study of regulatory T cells in long-lasting Graves disease. Study-wide results and limits: Persistent patients had more shared public clonotypes (approximately 2,700) than new patients (966). Possibly, accuracy suffered from the small sample size.

Regarding time point: newly diagnosed GD, antithyroid drugs for less than 3 months. The TCR library was made from RNA that had been extracted from PBMCs in TRIzol. This clonotype turned up a few times. Its specificity is not known. Germline lookup yields CDR1 SEHNR and CDR2 FQNEAQ (reference sequence). Trimming took 5 bases from V and 3 from J; bases not matched to a gene: 9. CDR3 length: 15 amino acids. According to the study, TCR beta libraries were built with iRepertoire HTBI primers and CDR3-region Arm-PCR. Source study methods: Throughout the samples, researchers identified 55 to 65 TRBV and about 15 TRBJ segments. MiXCR was run by TCRdb on the multiplex PCR reads, yielding one entry per CDR3 protein. It is TCRdb's table, rather than the study itself, that gives the V and J calls and clone size. The sample records 550,000 or so distinct CDR3 sequences, around 13% being singletons. This sample was shared with a second study, whose subject was T cells in Graves' hyperthyroidism and ophthalmopathy. According to that study: These patients, aged 18 to 65, had recently diagnosed hyperthyroidism lasting under 2 months.

The specimen comprised peripheral blood mononuclear cells (PBMCs), sampled at new diagnosis, from a patient treated with antithyroid drugs. This chain connects TRBV7-9 to TRBJ2-7; 8 positions agree with TRBD1. The receptor comes from a woman under 40 with Graves disease. This CDR3 reads CASSPRGTGFYEQYF. For the CDR3, the DNA is TGTGCCAGCAGCCCCCGGGGGACAGGCTTCTACGAGCAGTACTTC.